Relative to its sample, the clone carrying this T cell receptor beta chain is medium-sized (0.01 to 0.1%). Antigen unknown. These data belong to a study of vaccination and CD4 T cells after COVID-19. Across the study: Nasal swab PCR showed SARS-CoV-2 in convalescent patients, fewer than 10 with mild and one with severe disease.

With the Oncomine TCR Beta short-read assay, DNA from cultured CD4+ T cells was sequenced. MiXCR, run by TCRdb on the PCR reads, gives a single entry per CDR3 protein. The sample lists 9,500 to 15,000 distinct CDR3 sequences; roughly 50% were seen once. V lost 5 bases and J lost 7, with 21 bases in between. The CDR3 runs 14 residues. Germline values: CDR1 DFQATT, CDR2 SNEGSKA (reference sequence). Sample treatment: roughly ten-day PBMC culture with coronavirus spike peptide pools or control peptides (ViraFEST assay). The chain uses TRBV20-1 and TRBJ2-7, with D tentatively TRBD2 (5 bases). The sample was CD4+ T cells from blood, cultured in vitro. The TCR was taken from a human donor who had recovered from COVID-19. CDR3 sequence reads: CSAPTSGETGEQYF. CDR3 nucleotide sequence: TGCAGTGCTCCTACTAGTGGGGAGACTGGGGAGCAGTACTTC.